A selection of T cell receptor beta chains follows, all from one sample in a study of identical twins. In TCRdb, the 5' RACE reads were re-called with MiXCR into one record per CDR3 protein. The sample comprises roughly 690,000 distinct CDR3 sequences, around 6.1% of which are singletons, and around 1.9% rests with the top ten. Material: naive T cells sorted from blood. The receptors stem from a young man in good health. Both conserved end residues are part of each CDR3. D genes are given only for firm matches. Some rows mark clone size as missing; the rest say once, few, many or name a class of expanded clone.

v_gene	abundance	j_gene	d_gene	CDR3aa	CDR3nt
TRBV7-9	few	TRBJ2-1	.	CASSLAGVVEQFF	TGTGCCAGCAGCTTAGCGGGAGTGGTGGAGCAGTTCTTC
TRBV5-5	many	TRBJ1-2	TRBD1	CASSIGQEHGYTF	TGTGCCAGCAGCATAGGACAGGAGCATGGCTACACCTTC
TRBV6-1	.	TRBJ1-1	TRBD1	CASSFTGGAFNRDTEAFF	TGTGCCAGCAGCTTCACAGGGGGCGCTTTTAATCGGGACACTGAAGCTTTCTTT
TRBV12-3/TRBV12-4	few	TRBJ2-3	TRBD1	CASSRTGGNTDTQYF	TGTGCCAGCAGTCGAACAGGGGGCAACACAGATACGCAGTATTTT
TRBV7-2	.	TRBJ2-4	.	CASSLDQGSALNIQYF	TGTGCCAGCAGCTTAGATCAGGGGTCGGCGTTAAACATTCAGTACTTC
TRBV7-9	.	TRBJ2-5	TRBD2	CASSPARRGSLETQYF	TGTGCCAGCAGCCCCGCCCGGCGGGGGTCGCTAGAGACCCAGTACTTC
TRBV4-1	many	TRBJ2-5	.	CASSPPGQTKETQYF	TGCGCCAGCAGCCCCCCGGGACAAACAAAAGAGACCCAGTACTTC
TRBV7-8	few	TRBJ2-1	.	CASSTTTSDNEQFF	TGTGCCAGCAGCACCACCACAAGCGACAATGAGCAGTTCTTC
TRBV28	few	TRBJ2-5	.	CASSPQTTTQYF	TGTGCCAGCAGTCCCCAAACAACGACCCAGTACTTC
TRBV5-1	.	TRBJ2-3	.	CASSPNTGTASDTQYF	TGCGCCAGCAGTCCTAACACCGGGACGGCGAGTGATACGCAGTATTTT
TRBV29-1	few	TRBJ2-1	.	CSVEGGPPGGQFF	TGCAGCGTTGAAGGGGGGCCCCCGGGAGGGCAGTTCTTC
TRBV12-3/TRBV12-4	many	TRBJ2-1	TRBD2	CASSFGASGRANEQFF	TGTGCCAGCAGTTTTGGAGCTAGCGGGAGGGCCAATGAGCAGTTCTTC
TRBV19	.	TRBJ2-7	.	CASSPGLIYEQYF	TGTGCCAGTAGCCCGGGATTAATCTACGAGCAGTACTTC
TRBV7-7	.	TRBJ2-2	TRBD2	CASSWTSGTQNTGELFF	TGTGCCAGCAGTTGGACTAGCGGGACGCAAAACACCGGGGAGCTGTTTTTT
TRBV5-5	many	TRBJ2-2	TRBD1	CASSRTGVLTGELFF	TGTGCCAGCAGCCGAACAGGGGTCCTCACCGGGGAGCTGTTTTTT
TRBV15	.	TRBJ2-3	.	CATDANTQYF	TGTGCCACCGACGCGAATACGCAGTATTTT
TRBV7-9	.	TRBJ2-5	TRBD2	CASSHPTSGDVETQYF	TGTGCCAGCAGCCACCCTACTAGCGGGGACGTTGAGACCCAGTACTTC
TRBV12-3/TRBV12-4	.	TRBJ2-5	.	CASSFRRRAGTQYF	TGTGCCAGCAGTTTTCGGAGAAGAGCAGGGACCCAGTACTTC
TRBV7-9	.	TRBJ2-7	TRBD2	CASSLGASGLAGFEQYF	TGTGCCAGCAGCTTAGGGGCCTCGGGACTAGCGGGATTCGAGCAGTACTTC
TRBV27	.	TRBJ2-7	TRBD2	CASSSRTSQVYEQYF	TGTGCCAGCAGTTCCCGGACTAGCCAGGTCTACGAGCAGTACTTC
TRBV5-1	many	TRBJ2-2	TRBD1	CASSSGTGATGELFF	TGCGCCAGCAGCTCCGGGACAGGGGCCACCGGGGAGCTGTTTTTT
TRBV4-1	.	TRBJ1-4	.	CASSQTQENEKLFF	TGCGCCAGCAGCCAAACGCAGGAAAATGAAAAACTGTTTTTT
TRBV20-1	.	TRBJ2-7	.	CSASKPPEQYF	TGCAGTGCTAGTAAGCCCCCGGAGCAGTACTTC
TRBV2	.	TRBJ1-1	.	CASSAGGWNTEAFF	TGTGCCAGCAGTGCAGGAGGTTGGAACACTGAAGCTTTCTTT
TRBV28	.	TRBJ2-2	TRBD1	CATRTGRIAGELFF	TGTGCCACTAGGACAGGGAGGATCGCCGGGGAGCTGTTTTTT
TRBV27	many	TRBJ2-3	.	CASSSFSARTDTQYF	TGTGCCAGCAGTTCGTTCAGCGCTCGCACAGATACGCAGTATTTT
TRBV12-3/TRBV12-4	many	TRBJ2-5	.	CASSFSTETQYF	TGTGCCAGCAGTTTTAGCACGGAGACCCAGTACTTC
TRBV20-1	many	TRBJ2-5	TRBD2	CSARFGGATQETQYF	TGCAGTGCTAGATTCGGGGGGGCGACGCAAGAGACCCAGTACTTC
TRBV4-1	many	TRBJ2-5	.	CASSPGGLVETQYF	TGCGCCAGCAGCCCTGGAGGTTTGGTGGAGACCCAGTACTTC
TRBV12-3/TRBV12-4	.	TRBJ2-2	.	CASSLFPVENTGELFF	TGTGCCAGCAGTTTATTCCCTGTAGAGAACACCGGGGAGCTGTTTTTT
TRBV20-1	many	TRBJ1-5	.	CSARYRLNQPQHF	TGCAGTGCTAGATACAGACTTAATCAGCCCCAGCATTTT
TRBV7-2	.	TRBJ2-4	TRBD1	CASSLWDRDHIQYF	TGTGCCAGCAGCTTATGGGACAGGGACCACATTCAGTACTTC
TRBV4-1	many	TRBJ2-1	TRBD2	CASSLLSGQRNEQFF	TGCGCCAGCAGCCTTCTTAGCGGGCAACGCAATGAGCAGTTCTTC
TRBV21-1	many	TRBJ1-3	.	CASSNPGTRGNTIYF	TGTGCCAGCAGCAACCCGGGAACTCGTGGAAACACCATATATTTT
TRBV6-2/TRBV6-3	few	TRBJ2-7	TRBD2	CASRWTSGKSYEQYF	TGTGCCAGCAGATGGACTAGCGGCAAATCCTACGAGCAGTACTTC
TRBV12-5	many	TRBJ1-5	TRBD1	CASGAITHGTGGGQPQHF	TGTGCTAGTGGTGCGATCACCCACGGGACAGGGGGCGGTCAGCCCCAGCATTTT
TRBV20-1	.	TRBJ2-4	TRBD1	CSASHRGLVKNIQYF	TGCAGTGCTAGTCACAGGGGGCTCGTCAAAAACATTCAGTACTTC
TRBV6-2/TRBV6-3	.	TRBJ2-7	TRBD2	CASSYSWTSEIEQYF	TGTGCCAGCAGTTACTCGTGGACTAGCGAGATCGAGCAGTACTTC
TRBV20-1	.	TRBJ2-3	.	CSARLPRQRTDTQYF	TGCAGTGCTAGACTTCCTCGACAACGCACAGATACGCAGTATTTT
TRBV7-3	few	TRBJ2-3	.	CASSFDVSPDTQYF	TGTGCCAGCAGCTTCGATGTTTCCCCAGATACGCAGTATTTT
TRBV20-1	many	TRBJ2-3	TRBD2	CSATRGTSRLGDTQYF	TGCAGTGCTACCCGAGGGACTAGCAGGCTGGGAGATACGCAGTATTTT
TRBV27	many	TRBJ2-3	.	CASRIIDTQYF	TGTGCCAGCCGGATAATAGATACGCAGTATTTT
TRBV12-3/TRBV12-4	few	TRBJ1-3	.	CASRNPRSSGNTIYF	TGTGCCAGCAGAAATCCACGCAGCTCTGGAAACACCATATATTTT
TRBV7-2	.	TRBJ2-1	.	CASSLGIGGEGNEQFF	TGTGCCAGCAGCTTAGGAATCGGGGGAGAGGGCAATGAGCAGTTCTTC
TRBV5-1	few	TRBJ2-1	TRBD2	CASSWSLAGVYNEQFF	TGCGCCAGCAGCTGGTCCCTAGCGGGGGTTTACAATGAGCAGTTCTTC
TRBV5-1	.	TRBJ2-1	.	CASSLARAGRGNEQFF	TGCGCCAGCAGCTTGGCCCGGGCTGGAAGGGGCAATGAGCAGTTCTTC
TRBV27	few	TRBJ1-2	.	CASSLGGRLVSYTF	TGTGCCAGCAGTCTCGGGGGGCGGCTCGTGAGCTACACCTTC
TRBV6-1	few	TRBJ2-2	TRBD2	CASFRSAGVRTGELFF	TGTGCCAGCTTTAGGTCGGCGGGAGTAAGGACCGGGGAGCTGTTTTTT